The clone carrying this T cell receptor (beta chain) occurred many times. The antigen is not known. V shed 5 bases, J shed 8 bases, and the junction held 4 bases outside the gene matches. The CDR3 covers 12 residues. The germline V gene has CDR1 SGHRS and CDR2 YFSETQ. The data stem from a study of human T cells and chemical hapten exposure. Study information: Throughout the roughly 25-week study, diphenylcyclopropenone was applied weekly to the patients' scalps. Across samples, TCR yields varied, mostly owing to small differences in pooled library volumes.

As for time point: pre-sensitization, week 0. This sample's treatment: therapeutic diphenylcyclopropenone sensitization with weekly scalp DPC. TCRdb used MiXCR to reprocess the RACE reads, holding one entry per CDR3 protein. The table has over 300,000 distinct CDR3 sequences, roughly 5.3% seen once. The study's findings and limits: After DPC sensitization, TCRs above 1 in 1000 frequency showed no change.

This TCR was recovered from a woman aged 45-59 years with alopecia areata. Some clones in this sample may be carry-over from other donors' samples. This material consisted of whole blood, taken in connection with sensitization to the hapten diphenylcyclopropenone (DPC). V and J are TRBV5-1 and TRBJ1-1, with 9 bases identical to TRBD1. As DNA, the CDR3 is TGCGCCAGCAGTTCGGGACAGGGCGAAGCTTTCTTT. Protein sequence: CASSSGQGEAFF.